The clone carrying this T cell receptor beta chain appeared many times. TCRdb reprocessed the PCR reads via MiXCR and lists one record per CDR3 protein. The data show 15,000 to 20,000 distinct CDR3 sequences, with around 40% seen just once and approximately 41% held by the top ten. The germline V gene encodes CDR1 SGHRS and CDR2 YFSETQ. The CDR3 is made up of 13 amino acids. Trimming stripped 0 bases from V and 5 bases from J, with 9 bases between. These data originate in a study of tumor-infiltrating lymphocytes in oesophageal squamous cell carcinoma. The receptor's source is a male donor with esophageal squamous cell carcinoma. The chain couples TRBV5-1 to TRBJ2-7; D is undetermined. Sequenced sample: esophageal tumor tissue. CDR3 coding DNA: TGCGCCAGCAGCTTGGCGCTAGTGGACGAGCAGTACTTC. Its protein is CASSLALVDEQYF.